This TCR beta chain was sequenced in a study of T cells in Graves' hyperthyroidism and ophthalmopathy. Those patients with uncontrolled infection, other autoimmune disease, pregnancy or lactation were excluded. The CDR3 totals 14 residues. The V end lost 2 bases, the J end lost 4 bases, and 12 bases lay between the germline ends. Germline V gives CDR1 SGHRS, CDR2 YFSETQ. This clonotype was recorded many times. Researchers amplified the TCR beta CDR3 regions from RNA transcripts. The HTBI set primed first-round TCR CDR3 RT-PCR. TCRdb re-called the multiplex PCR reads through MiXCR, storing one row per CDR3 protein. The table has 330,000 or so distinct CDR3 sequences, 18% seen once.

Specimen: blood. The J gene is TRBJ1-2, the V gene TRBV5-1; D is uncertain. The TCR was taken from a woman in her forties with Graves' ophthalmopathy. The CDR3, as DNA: TGCGCCAGCAGCTTAAACGAGATAACCTATGGCTACACCTTC. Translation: CASSLNEITYGYTF.